One sample yielded the 30 T cell receptor beta chains listed below, sequenced in a study of cytomegalovirus exposure and HLA in healthy donors. Vbeta (60) and Jbeta (13) primers were used in the PCR. Sequencing was performed with immunoSEQ multiplex PCR; in TCRdb, only in-frame clones are kept and a portion is missing. The sample totals 55,000 to 85,000 clones; its top ten clones hold 2.4%. Sequenced: PBMCs. Every receptor here comes from a female donor in good health and CMV-seropositive.

This chain joins TRBV6-1 and TRBJ2-2; 10 bases are shared with TRBD1. The CDR3 loop spans 16 amino acids. Germline values: CDR1 MNHNS, CDR2 SASEGT. The V and J ends lost 4 bases and 3 bases, in that order; junction bases with no gene match: 5. The CDR3 sequence is CASSAYGTGDTGELFF. The CDR3 nucleotides read TGTGCCAGCAGTGCTTACGGGACAGGGGACACCGGGGAGCTGTTTTTT.

The V gene is TRBV7-2, the J gene TRBJ1-1; D may be TRBD1 (6 bases). Germline V gene data show CDR1 as SGHTA and CDR2 as FQGNSA. The CDR3 has 14 amino acids. Trimming shortened V by 6 bases and J by 10 bases, and 21 bases separated the two germline ends. CDR3 DNA sequence: TGTGCCAGCAGTCCAGCCGGGACAAAGCTCGCAGCTTTCTTT. Translating gives CASSPAGTKLAAFF.

The chain joins TRBV5-1 to TRBJ2-5; 8 bases align to TRBD2. CDR3 length: 14 residues. V was clipped by 6 bases and J by 5 bases; unmatched bases: 9. CDR1 is SGHRS and CDR2 is YFSETQ in the germline V gene. The CDR3 sequence is CASTVRGGEETQYF. The CDR3 DNA reads TGCGCCAGCACGGTCCGGGGGGGAGAGGAGACCCAGTACTTC.

V is TRBV18 and J is TRBJ1-6; D may be TRBD1 (5 bases). The CDR3 contains 15 residues. Per the germline V gene, CDR1 is KGHSH and CDR2 is LQKENI. Trimming stripped 0 bases from V and 7 bases from J, with 10 bases between. CDR3 DNA: TGTGCCAGCTCACCACCTCCTGGGGGGAATTCACCCCTCCACTTT. Amino acids: CASSPPPGGNSPLHF.

This clone is large by frequency. V and J are TRBV28 and TRBJ2-2, with D perhaps matching TRBD2 (6 bases). This CDR3 is 16 amino acids long. The ends were cut back, 2 bases at V and 2 bases at J, with 12 bases in the middle. Germline assignment: CDR1 MDHEN and CDR2 SYDVKM. The CDR3 is CASSLPEGINTGELFF. In nucleotides, the CDR3 is TGTGCCAGCAGTTTACCGGAGGGGATCAACACCGGGGAGCTGTTTTTT.

The chain uses TRBV7-2 and TRBJ1-3; D not resolved. Trimming cost V 0 bases and J 3 bases, with 6 bases left between them. The germline gives CDR1 SGHTA, CDR2 FQGNSA. CDR3 length: 14 residues. The CDR3 loop is CASSLAAGGNTIYF. For the CDR3, the DNA is TGTGCCAGCAGCTTAGCGGCAGGTGGAAACACCATATATTTT.

This sequence joins TRBV11-2 and TRBJ1-2; 10 bases align to TRBD1. With V trimmed by 8 bases and J by 4 bases, 10 bases remained unmatched. CDR1 is SGHAT and CDR2 is FQNNGV in the germline V gene. The CDR3 is made up of 15 amino acids. CDR3 region: CASGRDRGPVYGYTF. The CDR3 DNA follows: TGTGCCAGCGGAAGGGACAGGGGTCCCGTCTATGGCTACACCTTC.

The chain recombines TRBV28 with TRBJ1-1, with a possible D match to TRBD1 (5 bases). The CDR3 contains 19 residues. V lost 3 bases, J lost 4 bases, and 27 bases lay in between. Germline assignment: CDR1 MDHEN and CDR2 SYDVKM. CDR3 nucleotides: TGTGCCAGCAGTTTCGGCACAGTTTATACGGGGGAGGGGAGCACTGAAGCTTTCTTT. Translating gives CASSFGTVYTGEGSTEAFF.

The V call is TRBV6-5, the J call TRBJ2-7; the D gene is possibly TRBD2 (7 bases). The germline V gene has CDR1 MNHEY and CDR2 SVGAGI. The CDR3 has 12 residues. Trimming cost V 5 bases and J 7 bases, with 12 bases left between them. CDR3 protein: CASSLRGGEQYF. DNA for the CDR3: TGTGCCAGCAGTCTCAGGGGAGGGGAGCAGTACTTC.

The chain has TRBV19 and TRBJ1-2; D remains ambiguous. The V gene's germline CDR1 is LNHDA and CDR2 SQIVND (reference sequence). Trimming cost V 3 bases and J 2 bases, with 16 bases left between them. CDR3 size: 16 residues. In DNA form, the CDR3 reads TGTGCCAGTAGTATCTATGCTGGCGGACTCAACTATGGCTACACCTTC. Translation gives CASSIYAGGLNYGYTF.

The rearrangement links TRBV30 to TRBJ2-7; TRBD1 is a possible D gene (5 bases). V lost 7 bases and J lost 4, with 11 bases in between. The CDR3 has 11 amino acids. Germline CDR1 reads GTSNPN; CDR2 reads SVGIG (reference sequence). CDR3 region: CAYKKGYEQYF. The CDR3 DNA reads TGTGCCTATAAAAAGGGGTACGAGCAGTACTTC. Looking up the rest from reference TRBV30 and TRBJ2-7 gives the full variable domain: SQTIHQWPATLVQPVGSPLSLECTVEGTSNPNLYWYRQAAGRGLQLLFYSVGIGQISSEVPQNLSASRPQDRQFILSSKKLLLSDSGFYLCAYKKGYEQYFGPGTRLTVT.

J is TRBJ2-7 and V is TRBV7-2; TRBD2 matches 7 bases. In germline, CDR1 is SGHTA, CDR2 FQGNSA. This CDR3 is built from 15 residues. V gave up 6 bases and J gave up 2 bases; unmatched junction bases: 10. This CDR3 reads CASRYNSGSAYEQYF. The CDR3 DNA is TGTGCCAGCAGGTATAATAGCGGGTCCGCCTACGAGCAGTACTTC.

The V call is TRBV4-3, the J call TRBJ1-6; a weak D match, TRBD1 (5 bases). Trimming shortened V by 0 bases and J by 8 bases, and 14 bases separated the two germline ends. Looked up from germline, CDR1 is LGHNA and CDR2 is YSLEER. This CDR3 spans 16 amino acids. In nucleotides, the CDR3 is TGCGCCAGCAGCCAAGATCCGGTCAGGGCTGATTCACCCCTCCACTTT. As protein: CASSQDPVRADSPLHF.

The chain combines TRBV7-6 with TRBJ2-7; the match to TRBD1 covers 8 bases. V shed 5 bases, J shed 6 bases, and the junction held 12 bases outside the gene matches. Germline V gives CDR1 SGHVS, CDR2 FNYEAQ. The CDR3 is 15 amino acids. The CDR3 loop reads CASSQTTGALREQYF. Written as DNA, the CDR3 is TGTGCCAGCAGCCAGACGACAGGGGCCCTTCGCGAGCAGTACTTC.

The V call is TRBV4-2, the J call TRBJ2-7; TRBD2 matches at 13 bases. The CDR3 contains 17 residues. Per germline, CDR1 LGHNA and CDR2 YNFKEQ. J lost 5 bases, V lost 0 bases, and 7 bases had no gene match. CDR3 protein: CASSQDVGTSGINEQYF. The CDR3 bases are TGTGCCAGCAGCCAAGATGTGGGGACTAGCGGGATCAACGAGCAGTACTTC.

The V call is TRBV29-1, the J call TRBJ2-1; 10 bases are a match to TRBD1. This CDR3 is built from 13 residues. CDR1 is SQVTM, CDR2 ANQGSEA, per germline. Unmatched junction bases numbered 4, after V lost 4 bases and J lost 7 bases. The CDR3 DNA follows: TGCAGCGTTGCCGACAGGGGGCTTAATGAGCAGTTCTTC. Encoded protein: CSVADRGLNEQFF.

The V and J genes are TRBV4-1 and TRBJ1-1; D perhaps matches TRBD1 (5 bases). The CDR3 has 14 amino acids. V was pared by 4 bases and J by 4 bases, with 13 bases between. Germline V lookup: CDR1 MGHRA, CDR2 YSYEKL. CDR3 DNA sequence: TGCGCCAGCAGCCGACCCTCGGGGGGCACTGAAGCTTTCTTT. It is translated as CASSRPSGGTEAFF.

The chain carries TRBV4-3 and TRBJ2-3; D unclear. CDR1 and CDR2 (germline): LGHNA, YSLEER. Trimming removed 1 base from V and 0 bases from J, with 8 bases in between. The CDR3 is 15 residues long. The CDR3: CASSQASGSTDTQYF. DNA of the CDR3: TGCGCCAGCAGCCAAGCGTCGGGTAGCACAGATACGCAGTATTTT.

The chain is built from TRBV7-9 and TRBJ1-4, with TRBD1 as a possible D gene (5 bases). V dropped 1 base and J dropped 0 bases, with 12 bases sitting between them. CDR1 and CDR2 (germline): SEHNR, FQNEAQ (reference sequence). There are 17 residues in the CDR3. This CDR3 is CASSLGNDRPTNEKLFF. CDR3 sequence (DNA): TGTGCCAGCAGCTTAGGTAACGACAGACCAACTAATGAAAAACTGTTTTTT.

The J gene is TRBJ1-1, the V gene TRBV18, with a weak D call TRBD1 (5 bases). The V and J ends lost 6 bases and 1 base respectively, with 9 bases between them. Germline V gene data show CDR1 as KGHSH and CDR2 as LQKENI. The CDR3 has 13 amino acids. The CDR3 DNA reads TGTGCCAGCTCGCCCCAGGGGAACACTGAAGCTTTCTTT. It codes for CASSPQGNTEAFF. The full variable domain, in which reference TRBV18 and TRBJ1-1 provide the parts outside the CDR3, is NAGVMQNPRHLVRRRGQEARLRCSPMKGHSHVYWYRQLPEEGLKFMVYLQKENIIDESGMPKERFSAEFPKEGPSILRIQQVVRGDSAAYFCASSPQGNTEAFFGQGTRLTVV.

V is TRBV4-1 and J is TRBJ1-2; TRBD1 matches 9 bases. Germline CDR1 is MGHRA and CDR2 is YSYEKL. The V gene end was trimmed by 3 bases and the J gene end by 0 bases; junction bases not matched to a gene: 5. This CDR3 has 16 residues. The CDR3 here is CASSQPGQGPNYGYTF. In nucleotides, the CDR3 is TGCGCCAGCAGCCAGCCGGGACAGGGCCCTAACTATGGCTACACCTTC.

CDR3 amino acids: CASSPQTGGPYTGELFF. CDR3 DNA: TGTGCCAGCTCACCACAGACAGGGGGGCCTTACACCGGGGAGCTGTTTTTT. V usage is TRBV18 and J usage is TRBJ2-2, with 9 nucleotides matching TRBD1. Germline V gene data show CDR1 as KGHSH and CDR2 as LQKENI. The CDR3 is 17 amino acids. V trimming: 1 base; J trimming: 3 bases; junction bases outside the gene matches: 6.

The rearrangement joins TRBV9 to TRBJ2-2; TRBD1 is a possible D gene (5 bases). This CDR3 contains 14 residues. The V gene's germline CDR1 is SGDLS and CDR2 YYNGEE. V gave up 1 base and J gave up 6 bases, with 10 bases separating them. The CDR3 spells CASSVLGAPGELFF. CDR3 nucleotides: TGTGCCAGCAGCGTATTAGGGGCTCCCGGGGAGCTGTTTTTT. Supplemented by reference TRBV9 and TRBJ2-2, the full variable domain reads DSGVTQTPKHLITATGQRVTLRCSPRSGDLSVYWYQQSLDQGLQFLIQYYNGEERAKGNILERFSAQQFPDLHSELNLSSLELGDSALYFCASSVLGAPGELFFGEGSRLTVL.

The chain combines TRBV27 with TRBJ2-7; a possible D gene is TRBD1 (6 bases). V gave up 4 bases and J gave up 2 bases, with 18 bases separating them. This CDR3 region has 16 residues. Germline values: CDR1 MNHEY, CDR2 SMNVEV (reference sequence). DNA for the CDR3: TGTGCCAGCAGTTCACTTGACAGGACACTCGCCTACGAGCAGTACTTC. Protein sequence: CASSSLDRTLAYEQYF.

This chain connects TRBV5-4 to TRBJ2-4; no reliable D call. Trimming left V 2 bases short and J 0 bases short, with 9 bases between. Germline V gives CDR1 SGHNT, CDR2 YYREEE (reference sequence). The CDR3 is made up of 15 amino acids. The DNA for the CDR3 is TGTGCCAGCAGCTTAAACGGGTTAGCCAAAAACATTCAGTACTTC. Its translation: CASSLNGLAKNIQYF.

The chain is built from TRBV29-1 and TRBJ2-3, with D tentatively TRBD2 (6 bases). The CDR3 totals 13 residues. Between the trimmed V and J ends, which lost 4 bases and 2 bases, there was a span of 10 bases. Germline V gene lookup returns CDR1 SQVTM and CDR2 ANQGSEA. CDR3 in amino acids: CSVVGGATDTQYF. The CDR3 coding sequence is TGCAGCGTTGTCGGGGGAGCCACAGATACGCAGTATTTT.

CDR3: CASSLWRGDEKLFF. CDR3 DNA sequence: TGTGCCAGCAGCTTATGGCGGGGGGATGAAAAACTGTTTTTT. This chain links TRBV7-2 with TRBJ1-4; D is perhaps TRBD1 (5 bases). The CDR3 is 14 residues long. Germline CDR1 is SGHTA and CDR2 is FQGNSA. Trimming removed 2 bases at V and 6 bases at J, with 10 bases between.

The V gene is TRBV9, the J gene TRBJ1-1, with D maybe TRBD1 (5 bases). Trimming removed 5 bases at V and 6 bases at J, with 17 bases between. CDR3 length: 14 residues. Germline CDR1 and CDR2: SGDLS and YYNGEE. CDR3 amino acids: CASSVLQGASEAFF. DNA of the CDR3: TGTGCCAGCAGTGTGCTCCAGGGTGCGTCTGAAGCTTTCTTT.

The chain links TRBV15 to TRBJ2-7; TRBD1 matches 9 bases. V dropped 0 bases and J dropped 4; count of bases not matched to a gene: 7. The CDR3 is 16 residues long. Germline lookup yields CDR1 LNHNV and CDR2 YYDKDF (reference sequence). Here the CDR3 reads CATSRDRGQGTYEQYF. CDR3 sequence (DNA): TGTGCCACCAGCAGAGATAGGGGACAGGGCACATACGAGCAGTACTTC.

V gene TRBV19 combines with J gene TRBJ2-1; 10 nucleotides match TRBD2. With 4 bases clipped from V and 4 bases from J, the junction kept 13 bases outside the gene matches. CDR1 and CDR2 (germline): LNHDA, SQIVND (reference sequence). This CDR3 spans 18 amino acids. Here the CDR3 reads CASSNRAGGPGGYNEQFF. CDR3 in DNA: TGTGCCAGTAGTAACCGAGCGGGAGGGCCTGGGGGTTACAATGAGCAGTTCTTC.